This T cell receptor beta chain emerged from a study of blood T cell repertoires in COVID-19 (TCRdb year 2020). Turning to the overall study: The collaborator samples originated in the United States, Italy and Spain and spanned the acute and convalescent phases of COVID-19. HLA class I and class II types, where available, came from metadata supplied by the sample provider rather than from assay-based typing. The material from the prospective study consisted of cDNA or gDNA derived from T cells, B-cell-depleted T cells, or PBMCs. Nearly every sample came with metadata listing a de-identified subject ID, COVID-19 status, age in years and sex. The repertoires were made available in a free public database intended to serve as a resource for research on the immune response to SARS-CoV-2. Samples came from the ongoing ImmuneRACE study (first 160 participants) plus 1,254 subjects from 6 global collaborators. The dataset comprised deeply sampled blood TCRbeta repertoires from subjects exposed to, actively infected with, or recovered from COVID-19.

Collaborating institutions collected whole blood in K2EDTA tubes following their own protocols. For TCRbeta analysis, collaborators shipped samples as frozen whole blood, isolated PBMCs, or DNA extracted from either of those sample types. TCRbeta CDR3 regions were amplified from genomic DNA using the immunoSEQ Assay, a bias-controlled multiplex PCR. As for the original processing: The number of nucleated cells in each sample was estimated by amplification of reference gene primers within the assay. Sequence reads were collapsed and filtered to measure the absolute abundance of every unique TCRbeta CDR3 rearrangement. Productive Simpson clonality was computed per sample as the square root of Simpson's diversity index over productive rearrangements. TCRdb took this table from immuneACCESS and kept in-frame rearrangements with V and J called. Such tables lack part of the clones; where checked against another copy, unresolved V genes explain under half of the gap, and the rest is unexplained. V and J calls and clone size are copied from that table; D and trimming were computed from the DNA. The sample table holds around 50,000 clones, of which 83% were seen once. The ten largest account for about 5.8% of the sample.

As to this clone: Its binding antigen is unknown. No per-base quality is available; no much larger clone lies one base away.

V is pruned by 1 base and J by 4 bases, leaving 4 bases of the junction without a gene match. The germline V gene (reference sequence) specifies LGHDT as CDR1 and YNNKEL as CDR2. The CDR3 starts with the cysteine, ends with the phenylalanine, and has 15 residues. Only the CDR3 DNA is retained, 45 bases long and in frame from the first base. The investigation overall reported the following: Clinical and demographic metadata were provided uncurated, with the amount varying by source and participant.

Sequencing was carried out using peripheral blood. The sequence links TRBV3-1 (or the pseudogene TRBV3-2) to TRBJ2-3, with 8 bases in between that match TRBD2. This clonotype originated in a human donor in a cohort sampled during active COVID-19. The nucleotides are TGTGCCAGCAGCCAAGGACTAGCGTCGGCAGATACGCAGTATTTT. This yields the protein CASSQGLASADTQYF.